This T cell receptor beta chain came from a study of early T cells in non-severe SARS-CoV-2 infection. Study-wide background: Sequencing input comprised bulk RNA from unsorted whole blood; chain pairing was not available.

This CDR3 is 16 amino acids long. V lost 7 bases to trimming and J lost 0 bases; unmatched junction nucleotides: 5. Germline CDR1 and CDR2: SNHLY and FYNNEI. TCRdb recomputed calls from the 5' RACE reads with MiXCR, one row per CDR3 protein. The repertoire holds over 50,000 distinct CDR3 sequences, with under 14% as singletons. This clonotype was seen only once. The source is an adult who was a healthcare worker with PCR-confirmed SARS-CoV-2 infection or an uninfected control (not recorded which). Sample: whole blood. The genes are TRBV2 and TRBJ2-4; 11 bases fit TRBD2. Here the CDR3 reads CASTPGLAVAKNIQYF. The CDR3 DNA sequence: TGTGCCAGCACCCCGGGACTAGCGGTAGCCAAAAACATTCAGTACTTC.